This TCR beta chain stems from a study of T cell repertoires in cytomegalovirus infection. Study information: Through public TCR beta signatures, both CMV infection and matching HLA type were indicated. Notes on the study in general: In two of eight donors, the top clonotype was HLA-C-restricted CMV-specific.

This clonotype was seen more than once but under ten times. No antigen is known for it. The CDR3 is 14 residues long. The germline CDR1 and CDR2 sequences are SGHVS and FNYEAQ. Trimming removed 7 bases from V and 6 bases from J; junction bases left unmatched: 6. MiXCR was run by TCRdb on the reads, yielding one entry per CDR3 protein. The table includes about 180,000 distinct CDR3 sequences, roughly 17% detected once. The chain employs TRBV7-6 and TRBJ2-2, with 9 bases fitting TRBD2. This sequence was found in a human donor in good health (CMV status not recorded). Some clones in this sample may be carry-over from other donors' samples. Sequencing was carried out using CD8+ T cells from PBMCs. The CDR3 reads CASTASGASGELFF. In DNA form, the CDR3 reads TGTGCCAGCACGGCTAGCGGGGCCTCCGGGGAGCTGTTTTTT.